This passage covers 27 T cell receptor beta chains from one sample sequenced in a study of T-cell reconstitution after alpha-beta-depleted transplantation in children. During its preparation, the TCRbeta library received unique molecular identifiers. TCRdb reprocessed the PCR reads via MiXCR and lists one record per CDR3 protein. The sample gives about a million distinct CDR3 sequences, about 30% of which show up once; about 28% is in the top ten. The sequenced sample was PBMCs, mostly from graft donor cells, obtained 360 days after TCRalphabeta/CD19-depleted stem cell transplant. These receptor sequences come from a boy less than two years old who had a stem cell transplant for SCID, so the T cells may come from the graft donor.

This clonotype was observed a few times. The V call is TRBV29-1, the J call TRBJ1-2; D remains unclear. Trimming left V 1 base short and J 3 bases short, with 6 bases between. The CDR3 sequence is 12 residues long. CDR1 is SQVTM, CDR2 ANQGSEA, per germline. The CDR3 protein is CSVEGTHYGYTF. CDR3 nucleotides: TGCAGCGTTGAAGGGACTCACTATGGCTACACCTTC.

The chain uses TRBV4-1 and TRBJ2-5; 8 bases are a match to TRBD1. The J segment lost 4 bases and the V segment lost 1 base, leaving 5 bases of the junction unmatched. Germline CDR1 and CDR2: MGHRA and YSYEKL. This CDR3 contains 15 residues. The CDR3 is CASSQGGTGGETQYF. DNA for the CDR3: TGCGCCAGCAGCCAAGGGGGAACAGGGGGAGAGACCCAGTACTTC.

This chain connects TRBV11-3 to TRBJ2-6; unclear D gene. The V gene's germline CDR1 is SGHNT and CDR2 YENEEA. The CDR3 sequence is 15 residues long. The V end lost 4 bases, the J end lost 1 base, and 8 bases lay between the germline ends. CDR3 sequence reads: CASSSSLSGANVLTF. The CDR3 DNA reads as TGTGCCAGCAGCTCCAGTCTTTCTGGGGCCAACGTCCTGACTTTC.

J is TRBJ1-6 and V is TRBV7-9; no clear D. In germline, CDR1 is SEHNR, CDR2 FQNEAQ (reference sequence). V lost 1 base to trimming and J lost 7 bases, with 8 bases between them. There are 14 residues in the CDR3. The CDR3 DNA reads TGTGCCAGCAGCTTAGGGGAATACAATTCACCCCTCCACTTT. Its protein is CASSLGEYNSPLHF. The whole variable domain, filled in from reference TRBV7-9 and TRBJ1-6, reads DTGVSQNPRHKITKRGQNVTFRCDPISEHNRLYWYRQTLGQGPEFLTYFQNEAQLEKSRLLSDRFSAERPKGSFSTLEIQRTEQGDSAMYLCASSLGEYNSPLHFGNGTRLTVT.

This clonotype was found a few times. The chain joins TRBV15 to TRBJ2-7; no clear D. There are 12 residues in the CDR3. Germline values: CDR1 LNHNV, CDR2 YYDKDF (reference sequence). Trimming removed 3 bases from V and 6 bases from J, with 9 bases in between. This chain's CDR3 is CATSRTIGEQYF. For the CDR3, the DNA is TGTGCCACCAGCAGGACCATCGGCGAGCAGTACTTC.

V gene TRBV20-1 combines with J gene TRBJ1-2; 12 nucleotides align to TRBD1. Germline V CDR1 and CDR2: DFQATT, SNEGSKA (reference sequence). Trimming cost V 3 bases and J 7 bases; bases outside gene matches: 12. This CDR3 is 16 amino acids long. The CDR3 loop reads CSASDYGGQGARGYTF. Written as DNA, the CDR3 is TGCAGTGCTAGTGACTACGGGGGACAGGGGGCACGTGGCTACACCTTC.

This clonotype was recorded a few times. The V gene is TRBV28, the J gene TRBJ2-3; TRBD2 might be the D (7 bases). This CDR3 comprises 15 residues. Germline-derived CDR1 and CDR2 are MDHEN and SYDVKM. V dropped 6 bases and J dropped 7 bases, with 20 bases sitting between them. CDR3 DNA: TGTGCCAGCAGCCCTCTTAGGGGGGGCACGTATACGCAGTATTTT. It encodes CASSPLRGGTYTQYF.

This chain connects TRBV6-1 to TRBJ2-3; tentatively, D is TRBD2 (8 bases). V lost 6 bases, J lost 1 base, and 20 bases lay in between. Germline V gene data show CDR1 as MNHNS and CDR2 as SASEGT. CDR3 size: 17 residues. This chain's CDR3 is CASRAGLGGLGTDTQYF. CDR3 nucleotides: TGTGCCAGCAGGGCGGGACTAGGGGGCCTCGGCACAGATACGCAGTATTTT.

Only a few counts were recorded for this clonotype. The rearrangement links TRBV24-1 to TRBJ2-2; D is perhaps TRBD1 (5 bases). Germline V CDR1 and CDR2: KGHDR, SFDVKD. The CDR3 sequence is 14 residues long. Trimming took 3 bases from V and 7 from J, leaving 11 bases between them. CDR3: CATSDVRVSGELFF. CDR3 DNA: TGTGCCACCAGTGATGTCAGGGTGAGCGGGGAGCTGTTTTTT.

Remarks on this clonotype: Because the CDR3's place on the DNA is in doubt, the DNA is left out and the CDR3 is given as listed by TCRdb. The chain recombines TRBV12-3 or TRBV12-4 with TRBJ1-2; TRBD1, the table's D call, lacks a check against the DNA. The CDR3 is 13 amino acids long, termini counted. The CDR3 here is CASSLVGQGARGF.

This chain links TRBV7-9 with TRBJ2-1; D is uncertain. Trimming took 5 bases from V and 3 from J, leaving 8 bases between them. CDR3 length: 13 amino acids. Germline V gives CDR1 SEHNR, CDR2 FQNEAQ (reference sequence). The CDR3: CASSRAGYNEQFF. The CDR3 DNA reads TGTGCCAGCAGCCGGGCTGGCTACAATGAGCAGTTCTTC.

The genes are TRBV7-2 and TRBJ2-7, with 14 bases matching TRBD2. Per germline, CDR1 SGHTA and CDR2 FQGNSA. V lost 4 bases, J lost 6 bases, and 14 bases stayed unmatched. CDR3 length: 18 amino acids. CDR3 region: CASSSAGLAGAALFEQYF. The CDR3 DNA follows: TGTGCCAGCAGCTCAGCGGGACTAGCGGGGGCCGCCCTCTTCGAGCAGTACTTC.

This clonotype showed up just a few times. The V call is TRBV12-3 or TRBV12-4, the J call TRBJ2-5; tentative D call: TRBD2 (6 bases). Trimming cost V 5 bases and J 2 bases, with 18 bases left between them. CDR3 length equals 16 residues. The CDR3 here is CASSQRGAAGQETQYF. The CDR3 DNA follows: TGTGCCAGCAGTCAAAGAGGGGCGGCGGGGCAAGAGACCCAGTACTTC.

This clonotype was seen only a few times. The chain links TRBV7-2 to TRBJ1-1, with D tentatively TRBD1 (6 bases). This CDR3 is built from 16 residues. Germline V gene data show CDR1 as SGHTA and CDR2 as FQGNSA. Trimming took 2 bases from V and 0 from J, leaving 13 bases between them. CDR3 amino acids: CASSLRGTLMNTEAFF. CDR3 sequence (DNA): TGTGCCAGCAGCTTAAGGGGGACACTCATGAACACTGAAGCTTTCTTT.

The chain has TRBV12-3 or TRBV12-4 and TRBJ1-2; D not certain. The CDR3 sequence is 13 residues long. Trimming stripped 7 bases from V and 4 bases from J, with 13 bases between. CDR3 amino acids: CASTKDAGYGYTF. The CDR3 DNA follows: TGTGCCAGCACAAAAGATGCGGGCTATGGCTACACCTTC.

The CDR3 bases are TGTGCCACCAGCTCCCAGATAGCGGGGGCCCCAGATACGCAGTATTTT. This gives the protein CATSSQIAGAPDTQYF. The genes are TRBV15 and TRBJ2-3; 9 bases agree with TRBD2. This CDR3 has 16 residues. CDR1 is LNHNV and CDR2 is YYDKDF in the germline V gene (reference sequence). With 5 bases clipped from V and 4 bases from J, the junction kept 10 bases outside the gene matches.

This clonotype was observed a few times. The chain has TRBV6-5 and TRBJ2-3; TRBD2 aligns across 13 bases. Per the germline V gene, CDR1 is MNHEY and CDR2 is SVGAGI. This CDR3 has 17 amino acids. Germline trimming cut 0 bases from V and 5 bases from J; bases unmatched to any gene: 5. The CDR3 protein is CASSYSGTSGARDTQYF. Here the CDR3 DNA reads TGTGCCAGCAGTTACTCCGGGACTAGCGGGGCGAGAGATACGCAGTATTTT.

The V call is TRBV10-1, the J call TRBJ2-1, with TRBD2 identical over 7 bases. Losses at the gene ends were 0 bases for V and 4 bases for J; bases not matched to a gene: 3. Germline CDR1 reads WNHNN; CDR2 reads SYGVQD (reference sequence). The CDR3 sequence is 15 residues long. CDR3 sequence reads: CASSESGGYYNEQFF. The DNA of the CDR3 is TGCGCCAGCAGTGAGTCGGGGGGGTATTACAATGAGCAGTTCTTC.

The CDR3 reads CSARDWEAGGPRETQYF. The CDR3 nucleotides are TGCAGTGCTAGAGACTGGGAAGCGGGGGGCCCCAGGGAGACCCAGTACTTC. This rearrangement joins TRBV20-1 to TRBJ2-5, with 9 bases identical to TRBD2. Trimming removed 0 bases from V and 5 bases from J; junction bases left unmatched: 13. Germline-derived CDR1 and CDR2 are DFQATT and SNEGSKA (reference sequence). The CDR3 has 17 amino acids.

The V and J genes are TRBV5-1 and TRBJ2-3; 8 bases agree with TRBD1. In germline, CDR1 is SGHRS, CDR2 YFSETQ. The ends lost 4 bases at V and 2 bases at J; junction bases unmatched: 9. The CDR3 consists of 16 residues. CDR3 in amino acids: CASSEPGGYNTDTQYF. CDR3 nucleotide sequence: TGCGCCAGCAGCGAGCCAGGGGGCTATAACACAGATACGCAGTATTTT. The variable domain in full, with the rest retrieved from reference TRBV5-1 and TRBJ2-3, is KAGVTQTPRYLIKTRGQQVTLSCSPISGHRSVSWYQQTPGQGLQFLFEYFSETQRNKGNFPGRFSGRQFSNSRSEMNVSTLELGDSALYLCASSEPGGYNTDTQYFGPGTRLTVL.

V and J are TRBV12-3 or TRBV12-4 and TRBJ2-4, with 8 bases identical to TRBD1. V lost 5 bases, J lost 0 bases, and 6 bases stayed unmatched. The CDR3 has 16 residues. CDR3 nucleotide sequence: TGTGCCAGCAGTCTACTGACAGGGGTAGCCAAAAACATTCAGTACTTC. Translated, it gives CASSLLTGVAKNIQYF.

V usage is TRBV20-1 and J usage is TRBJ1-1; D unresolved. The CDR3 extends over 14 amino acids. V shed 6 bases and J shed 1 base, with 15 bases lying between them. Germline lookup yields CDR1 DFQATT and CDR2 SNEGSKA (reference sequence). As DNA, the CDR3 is TGCAGTGCAACACCGGGCCCCTCGAACACTGAAGCTTTCTTT. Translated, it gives CSATPGPSNTEAFF.

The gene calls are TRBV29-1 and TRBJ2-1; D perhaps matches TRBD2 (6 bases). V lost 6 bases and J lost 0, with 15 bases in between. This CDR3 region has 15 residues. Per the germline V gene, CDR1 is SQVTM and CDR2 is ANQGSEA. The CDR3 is CSVPIRRGSYNEQFF. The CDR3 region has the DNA TGCAGCGTGCCAATAAGGAGGGGCTCCTACAATGAGCAGTTCTTC.

The CDR3 spells CASSLGTLHTDTQYF. CDR3 in DNA: TGTGCCAGCAGCTTAGGTACTCTACACACAGATACGCAGTATTTT. The chain joins TRBV7-2 to TRBJ2-3; no clear D gene. Germline-derived CDR1 and CDR2 are SGHTA and FQGNSA. CDR3 size: 15 residues. The germline V and J ends were trimmed by 1 base and 2 bases, with 10 bases remaining between them.

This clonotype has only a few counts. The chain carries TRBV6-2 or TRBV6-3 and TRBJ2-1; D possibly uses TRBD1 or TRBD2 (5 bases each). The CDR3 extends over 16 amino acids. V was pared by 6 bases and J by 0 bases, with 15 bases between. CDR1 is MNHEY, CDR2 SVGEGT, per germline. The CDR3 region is CASRRGRSSSYNEQFF. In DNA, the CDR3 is TGTGCCAGCAGGAGGGGACGGTCCTCCTCCTACAATGAGCAGTTCTTC.

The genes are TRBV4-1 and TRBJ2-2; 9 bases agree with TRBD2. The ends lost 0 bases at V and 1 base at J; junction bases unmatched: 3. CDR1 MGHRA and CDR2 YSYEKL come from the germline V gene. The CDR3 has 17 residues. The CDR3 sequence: CASSQDQLAGNTGELFF. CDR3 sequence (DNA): TGCGCCAGCAGCCAAGATCAACTAGCGGGGAACACCGGGGAGCTGTTTTTT.

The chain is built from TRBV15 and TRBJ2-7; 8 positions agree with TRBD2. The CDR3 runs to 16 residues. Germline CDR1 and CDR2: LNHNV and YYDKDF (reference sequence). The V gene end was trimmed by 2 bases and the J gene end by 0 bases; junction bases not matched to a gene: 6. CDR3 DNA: TGTGCCACCAGCAGAATACAGCGGGAGAGCTCCTACGAGCAGTACTTC. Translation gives CATSRIQRESSYEQYF.